The 20 T cell receptor beta chains below all came from one sample that was sequenced in a study of T cell changes during pregnancy in multiple sclerosis. The protocol was immunoSEQ multiplex PCR, while the TCRdb copy is restricted to in-frame clones and leaves out a portion. The table shows roughly 40,000 clones, with roughly nine tenths occurring only once. Sequencing was performed on CD4+ T cells from peripheral blood mononuclear cells, taken before pregnancy. These TCRs come from a female donor with multiple sclerosis, enrolled in a pregnancy study.

V and J are TRBV7-6 and TRBJ1-2; no clear D gene. Germline loops: CDR1 SGHVS, CDR2 FNYEAQ. The CDR3 runs to 13 residues. The ends were cut back, 4 bases at V and 2 bases at J, with 8 bases in the middle. The CDR3 reads CASSWAENYGYTF. The CDR3 DNA reads TGTGCCAGCAGCTGGGCAGAGAACTATGGCTACACCTTC.

The chain links TRBV2 to TRBJ2-3, with TRBD2 identical over 9 bases. With V trimmed by 2 bases and J by 0 bases, 9 bases remained unmatched. The CDR3 sequence is 18 residues long. The germline gives CDR1 SNHLY, CDR2 FYNNEI. CDR3 bases: TGTGCCAGCAGTGAAATCGGGCTAGCGGGGACTAGCACAGATACGCAGTATTTT. Protein product: CASSEIGLAGTSTDTQYF.

V and J are TRBV7-2 and TRBJ1-1; 9 bases map to TRBD1. V was clipped by 5 bases and J by 6 bases; unmatched bases: 7. This CDR3 is built from 14 residues. Per germline, CDR1 SGHTA and CDR2 FQGNSA. CDR3 sequence: CASSLKRQGAEAFF. DNA for the CDR3: TGTGCCAGCAGCCTGAAGAGACAGGGGGCTGAAGCTTTCTTT. Using reference TRBV7-2 and TRBJ1-1 for the parts outside the CDR3, the full variable domain is GAGVSQSPSNKVTEKGKDVELRCDPISGHTALYWYRQSLGQGLEFLIYFQGNSAPDKSGLPSDRFSAERTGGSVSTLTIQRTQQEDSAVYLCASSLKRQGAEAFFGQGTRLTVV.

J is TRBJ2-1 and V is TRBV6-5; tentatively, D is TRBD1 (5 bases). This CDR3 comprises 15 residues. V lost 6 bases and J lost 1, with 13 bases in between. CDR1 is MNHEY and CDR2 is SVGAGI in the germline V gene. The CDR3 nucleotides read TGTGCCAGCAGACCGACAGTCGGGTCCTACAATGAGCAGTTCTTC. Its protein product is CASRPTVGSYNEQFF.

CDR3 sequence: CASSPWGGGDTEAFF. The CDR3 DNA sequence: TGTGCCAGCAGCCCTTGGGGGGGAGGGGACACTGAAGCTTTCTTT. The genes are TRBV7-9 and TRBJ1-1; TRBD1 might be the D (5 bases). In germline, CDR1 is SEHNR, CDR2 FQNEAQ (reference sequence). CDR3 size: 15 residues. V lost 5 bases to trimming and J lost 3 bases, with 16 bases between them.

The rearrangement uses TRBV6-5 and TRBJ2-7, with 9 bases that match TRBD1. With V trimmed by 0 bases and J by 3 bases, 3 bases remained unmatched. The CDR3 sequence is 15 residues long. Germline CDR1 reads MNHEY; CDR2 reads SVGAGI. CDR3 DNA: TGTGCCAGCAGTTACTCGAGGGACAGGGTCTACGAGCAGTACTTC. Its protein product is CASSYSRDRVYEQYF.

The chain recombines TRBV12-1 with TRBJ2-7; the table's D gene call, TRBD2, was not cross checked with the DNA. TRBV12-1 is flagged as a pseudogene. The CDR3 runs to 18 residues. This chain's CDR3 is CASSRFCPLAIFGYEQYF. The CDR3 nucleotides read TGTGCCAGCAGCAGATTTTGCCCCCTAGCGATATTCGGCTACGAGCAGTACTTC.

The genes are TRBV30 and TRBJ1-5, with TRBD1 as a possible D gene (5 bases). Per germline, CDR1 GTSNPN and CDR2 SVGIG (reference sequence). V was shortened by 2 bases and J by 7 bases, with 21 bases between the two germline ends. This CDR3 has 16 amino acids. The CDR3 reads CAWSPGGEGPRQPQHF. CDR3 in DNA: TGTGCCTGGAGTCCCGGGGGGGAGGGGCCAAGGCAGCCCCAGCATTTT.

CDR3: CASSLAGGHYEQFF. In DNA form, the CDR3 reads TGTGCCAGCAGTCTAGCGGGGGGGCACTATGAGCAGTTCTTC. The chain employs TRBV6-5 and TRBJ2-1; 12 bases map to TRBD2. With 5 bases clipped from V and 8 bases from J, the junction kept 4 bases outside the gene matches. This CDR3 has 14 residues. CDR1 is MNHEY, CDR2 SVGAGI, per germline.

The chain is built from TRBV15 and TRBJ2-5, with 10 positions matching TRBD2. Germline CDR1 is LNHNV and CDR2 is YYDKDF (reference sequence). The CDR3 contains 14 residues. V dropped 7 bases and J dropped 5; count of bases not matched to a gene: 7. The CDR3 sequence is CATNLGTSAETQYF. The CDR3 DNA is TGTGCCACCAACCTAGGGACTAGCGCGGAGACCCAGTACTTC.

V and J are TRBV25-1 and TRBJ2-7, with 10 bases matching TRBD1. Germline V gene sequence: CDR1 MGHDK, CDR2 SYGVNS. The CDR3 loop spans 13 amino acids. V was clipped by 6 bases and J by 3 bases; unmatched bases: 2. This CDR3 reads CASRGTGVYEQYF. CDR3 in DNA: TGTGCCAGCAGAGGGACAGGGGTCTACGAGCAGTACTTC.

The chain has TRBV10-2 and TRBJ2-1; 11 bases agree with TRBD2. Germline V gene data show CDR1 as WSHSY and CDR2 as SAAADI. After removal of 6 bases from V and 5 bases from J, the junction contained 9 bases not matched to a gene. This CDR3 region has 16 residues. This chain's CDR3 is CASRPMTSGAHNEQFF. In DNA form, the CDR3 reads TGCGCCAGCAGACCTATGACTAGCGGGGCCCACAATGAGCAGTTCTTC.

The chain joins TRBV18 to TRBJ2-7, with D perhaps TRBD2 (5 bases). The CDR3 is 13 residues long. Germline lookup yields CDR1 KGHSH and CDR2 LQKENI. The V gene lost 6 bases and the J gene lost 4 bases, with 13 bases spanning the gap. The CDR3 DNA reads TGTGCCAGCTCTCCGGCGACGGGGTACGAGCAGTACTTC. It translates to CASSPATGYEQYF.

J is TRBJ2-6 and V is TRBV5-4; tentatively, D is TRBD1 (5 bases). The ends were cut back, 4 bases at V and 0 bases at J, with 14 bases in the middle. The CDR3 sequence is 17 residues long. CDR1 and CDR2 from the germline V gene are SGHNT and YYREEE (reference sequence). The DNA of the CDR3 is TGTGCCAGCAGCCAGGACACACCTTACTCTGGGGCCAACGTCCTGACTTTC. Translated, it gives CASSQDTPYSGANVLTF.

The J gene is TRBJ1-3, the V gene TRBV6-6; D is undetermined. V lost 3 bases, J lost 0 bases, and 6 bases lay in between. The CDR3 is 14 amino acids. Looked up from germline, CDR1 is MNHNY and CDR2 is SVGAGI (reference sequence). CDR3 residues: CASSYLGSGNTIYF. The CDR3 DNA sequence: TGTGCCAGCAGTTATCTAGGCTCTGGAAACACCATATATTTT.

V usage is TRBV9 and J usage is TRBJ2-1; D perhaps matches TRBD2 (5 bases). Trimming removed 0 bases at V and 3 bases at J, with 13 bases between. This CDR3 is 16 amino acids long. Per the germline V gene, CDR1 is SGDLS and CDR2 is YYNGEE. The DNA for the CDR3 is TGTGCCAGCAGCGTAGTTTGGTCGGGGATCTACAATGAGCAGTTCTTC. It codes for CASSVVWSGIYNEQFF.

V gene TRBV5-4 combines with J gene TRBJ2-5; 12 bases line up with TRBD1. Unmatched junction bases numbered 8, after V lost 0 bases and J lost 5 bases. The CDR3 consists of 17 residues. CDR1 and CDR2 (germline): SGHNT, YYREEE (reference sequence). CDR3 sequence: CASSLGDRGPHRETQYF. CDR3 nucleotide sequence: TGTGCCAGCAGCTTGGGGGACAGGGGGCCCCATAGGGAGACCCAGTACTTC.

The chain recombines TRBV19 with TRBJ2-2; tentatively, D is TRBD1 (5 bases). The V gene's germline CDR1 is LNHDA and CDR2 SQIVND (reference sequence). This CDR3 comprises 16 residues. The V end was cut by 8 bases, the J end by 4 bases, with 20 bases between. The CDR3 region is CASSNGAALLTGELFF. The CDR3 nucleotides read TGTGCCAGTTCTAATGGGGCAGCGTTACTCACCGGGGAGCTGTTTTTT.

The rearrangement joins TRBV6-4 to TRBJ1-1; perhaps TRBD1 as D (5 bases). The length of the CDR3 is 13 residues. From germline, CDR1 is MRHNA and CDR2 SNTAGT. The V and J ends lost 4 bases and 4 bases respectively, with 10 bases between them. CDR3 residues: CASSVGASTEAFF. As DNA, the CDR3 is TGTGCCAGCAGTGTAGGGGCCAGCACTGAAGCTTTCTTT.

This chain joins TRBV6-6 and TRBJ1-6; a weak D match, TRBD1 (6 bases). The CDR3 consists of 15 residues. The V end was cut by 2 bases, the J end by 5 bases, with 10 bases between. The germline CDR1 and CDR2 sequences are MNHNY and SVGAGI (reference sequence). The CDR3 nucleotides read TGTGCCAGCAGTTACCGGACAGATCATAATTCACCCCTCCACTTT. It yields the protein CASSYRTDHNSPLHF.